Listed below are T cell receptor beta chains from one sample, sequenced in a study of prognosis after radiotherapy for stage I lung cancer. TCRdb called the multiplex PCR reads again in MiXCR, with one record for every CDR3 protein. The data contain about 35,000 distinct CDR3 sequences, 30% to 35% of them seen just once; the ten biggest clones take up roughly 15%. The specimen was PBMCs, collected before or after stereotactic body radiation therapy (not recorded which). These receptors were collected from a donor over 45 with non-small cell lung cancer. CDR3s include the opening cysteine and the closing phenylalanine or tryptophan.

TRBV5-1,TRBJ2-3,CASSLAAATSTDTQYF
TRBV24-1,TRBJ2-5,CATSEGTSGSQETQYF
TRBV27,TRBJ2-7,CASSPPGAEQYF
TRBV25-1,TRBJ1-2,CASSHGRDLFGYTF
TRBV30,TRBJ1-1,CAWSKGHTEAFF
TRBV10-3,TRBJ1-1,CAISGNQGNTEAFF
TRBV7-7,TRBJ2-2,CASSLAGSGASNTGELFF
TRBV9,TRBJ2-2,CASSVAPRDGELFF
TRBV29-1,TRBJ1-1,CSVDYTGAEAFF
TRBV10-3,TRBJ1-3,CAISLSAQGAGNTIYF
TRBV19,TRBJ2-7,CASSITGTGGYEQYF
TRBV4-2,TRBJ1-2,CASSQAGLGYTF
TRBV30,TRBJ1-3,CAWSVGAGGAPGNTIYF
TRBV4-1,TRBJ2-3,CASSHYYSTSTDTQYF
TRBV6-1,TRBJ2-3,CASLNSGRADTQYF
TRBV6-2/TRBV6-3,TRBJ2-7,CASNEGLIYEQYF
TRBV7-8,TRBJ2-2,CASSFRASGTGELFF
TRBV5-1,TRBJ1-2,CASSYRVQDYGYTF
TRBV7-9,TRBJ2-7,CASSLRVTDEQYF
TRBV11-3,TRBJ2-7,CASSWDGGTRGAYEQYF
TRBV7-2,TRBJ2-3,CASSLVRGGTQYF
TRBV12-3/TRBV12-4,TRBJ2-5,CASRPGTGFWETQYF
TRBV27,TRBJ1-1,CASSLSRNTEAFF
TRBV24-1,TRBJ1-6,CATSDFQVGQGDNSPLHF
TRBV20-1,TRBJ2-7,CSARQPGQVEQYF
TRBV6-2/TRBV6-3,TRBJ1-4,CASSYFTGGQEKLFF
TRBV28,TRBJ1-6,CASRGTKGGANNSPLHF
TRBV5-4,TRBJ2-1,CASSFESSNEQFF
TRBV20-1,TRBJ1-6,CSAGPPDSYNSPLHF
TRBV7-9,TRBJ2-2,CASRPGTANTGELFF
TRBV19,TRBJ2-7,CASSTSPTGTKAEQYF
TRBV28,TRBJ1-2,CASSQGQNYGYNF
TRBV27,TRBJ2-1,CASSSGNRGRLNEQFF
TRBV25-1,TRBJ2-4,CASSESAGQAKNIQYF
TRBV6-4,TRBJ2-2,CASSDTDFRDTCELFF
TRBV11-3,TRBJ2-5,CASSFFTGIGETQYF
TRBV5-8,TRBJ1-2,CASSSGQVYGYTF
TRBV30,TRBJ2-5,CAWSRRTVQETQYF
TRBV27,TRBJ1-5,CASSLSWVGAGGGSNQPQHF
TRBV28,TRBJ2-1,CASTDGLVYNEQFF
TRBV27,TRBJ2-7,CASSLYRERSYEQYF
TRBV10-3,TRBJ1-5,CAISESGGNGEPQHF